Sequencing of this T cell receptor beta chain was carried out in a study of blood T cells in healthy people across ages. The CDR3 extends over 16 amino acids. Germline V gene sequence: CDR1 LGHDT, CDR2 YNNKEL (reference sequence). Sample-barcoded 5' priming and a J-beta primer mix drove a second PCR of about 6 to 12 cycles. TCRdb fed the 5' RACE reads into MiXCR, producing one record per CDR3 protein. The data contain about 1.4 million distinct CDR3 sequences, approximately 63% of them singletons. The sequenced sample consisted of blood. The genes are TRBV3-1 and TRBJ2-5, with TRBD1 identical over 9 bases. The J call may be in error: the DNA end matches TRBJ2-7 better. This TCR derives from a man aged 18 to 30 in good health. The chain's CDR3 is CASSQDRGQGRNEQYF. The CDR3 region has the DNA TGTGCCAGCAGCCAAGATCGCGGACAGGGGAGGAACGAGCAGTACTTC.